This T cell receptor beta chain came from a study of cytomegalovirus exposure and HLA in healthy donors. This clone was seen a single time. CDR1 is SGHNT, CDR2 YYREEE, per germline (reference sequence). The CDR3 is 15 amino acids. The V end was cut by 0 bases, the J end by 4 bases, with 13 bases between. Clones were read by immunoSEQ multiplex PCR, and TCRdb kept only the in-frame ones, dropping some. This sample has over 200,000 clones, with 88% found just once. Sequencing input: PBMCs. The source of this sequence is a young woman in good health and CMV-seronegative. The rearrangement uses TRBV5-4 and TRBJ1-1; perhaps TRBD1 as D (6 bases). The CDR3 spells CASSLEGGQVTEAFF. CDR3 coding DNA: TGTGCCAGCAGCTTGGAGGGGGGGCAAGTCACTGAAGCTTTCTTT.